The clone carrying this T cell receptor (beta chain) was recorded once. This sample was included in a study of blood T cell repertoires in COVID-19. The data were produced by immunoSEQ multiplex PCR, yet TCRdb's version contains in-frame clones alone and is incomplete. The sample lists 50,000 to 55,000 clones, roughly 91% seen once, with around 6.5% in the top ten. CDR3 size: 15 residues. The germline V gene encodes CDR1 SGHRS and CDR2 YFSETQ. The V end lost 0 bases, the J end lost 1 base, and 9 bases lay between the germline ends. Material for sequencing was peripheral blood. The chain links TRBV5-1 to TRBJ2-3; no clear D gene. The source of this sequence is a man aged 50-60 years with active COVID-19. In DNA form, the CDR3 reads TGCGCCAGCAGCTTGGGAGCGAGAGGCACAGATACGCAGTATTTT. The encoded protein is CASSLGARGTDTQYF.